The sequence of this T cell receptor (beta chain) was determined in a study of blood T cell repertoires in COVID-19. Overall study context: Both acute and convalescent COVID-19 samples were obtained from the United States, Italy and Spain. The analysed material was cDNA or gDNA that came from T cells, B-cell-depleted T cells, or PBMCs.

The CDR3 totals 16 residues. Trimming pared 5 bases from V and 4 bases from J, leaving 17 bases between. The germline V gene encodes CDR1 SNHLY and CDR2 FYNNEI. This clone was detected once. Authors' processing steps: Quantification of nucleated cells was approximated via reference gene primer amplification. This table comes from immunoSEQ multiplex PCR, and its TCRdb copy is limited to in-frame clones, with some not included. V, J and clone size derive from that table, while D and trimming were established from the DNA sequence. The sample holds 25,000 or so clones, around 83% seen once. The chain employs TRBV2 and TRBJ1-4, with D possibly being TRBD1 (5 bases). The sample comprised peripheral blood. The origin of this receptor is a man between 65 and 85 years old with acute or convalescent COVID-19. The CDR3, as DNA: TGTGCCAGCAGTCCTCGTGAGACAGCCTTTAATGAAAAACTGTTTTTT. Translation: CASSPRETAFNEKLFF.